This section outlines one T cell receptor (beta chain) sequence together with its context. The antigen it recognizes is unknown. Per-base qualities were not stored, and no clone one base away is much larger. TCRbeta CDR3 regions were amplified from genomic DNA using the immunoSEQ Assay, a bias-controlled multiplex PCR. On the study's bioinformatics: Nucleated cell counts per sample were estimated from amplification of reference gene primers within the assay. To quantify the absolute abundance of each unique TCRbeta CDR3 rearrangement, sequence reads were collapsed and filtered. Productive Simpson clonality was computed per sample as the square root of Simpson's diversity index over productive rearrangements. TCRdb carries this immuneACCESS record with in-frame sequences only. Its versions omit some clonotypes, under half of them owing to an unresolved V gene in the studies checked, with the rest unexplained. The DNA gave D and trimming, while V, J and clone size come from that table. The sample table shows about 440,000 clones, and about 85% are seen once. The top ten hold about 2% of the sample.

The V and J ends are trimmed by 0 bases and 7 bases, leaving 12 bases between them. The CDR3 sequence holds 14 residues, the cysteine and phenylalanine included. Only the CDR3 DNA is retained, 42 bases long and in frame from the first base. The germline V gene (reference sequence) sets CDR1 to LNHNV and CDR2 to YYDKDF. This sample was included in a study of blood T cell repertoires in COVID-19 (TCRdb year 2020). In terms of the full investigation: Samples from collaborators originated in the United States, Italy and Spain and spanned both the acute and convalescent phases of COVID-19. Deeply sampled blood TCRbeta repertoires from subjects exposed to, actively infected with, or recovered from COVID-19 were included in the dataset. Samples were obtained from the ongoing ImmuneRACE study (first 160 participants) and from some 1,300 subjects provided by 6 global collaborators. The repertoires were made available in a free public database intended to serve as a resource for research on the immune response to SARS-CoV-2. Where available, HLA class I and class II types were taken from metadata supplied by the sample provider and were not determined by assay-based typing. Sample metadata almost always included a de-identified subject ID, COVID-19 status, age in years and sex. The prospective study material was composed of cDNA or gDNA derived from T cells, B-cell-depleted T cells, or PBMCs. The investigation overall reported the following: The quantity of clinical and demographic metadata differed by source and by participant and was supplied without curation.

In the prospective study, participants were roughly 18 to 90 years old, resided in under 30 geographic areas of the United States, and were enrolled through a virtual design. To assign participants to cohorts, the prospective study relied on clinical history that participants themselves reported in a screening survey and a study questionnaire. Each participant in the prospective study had whole blood, serum and a nasopharyngeal or oropharyngeal swab collected by mobile phlebotomists. Additional blood draws and questionnaires over an approximately two-month period could optionally be provided by prospective study participants. Before DNA extraction, prospective study blood samples were shipped either frozen or at room temperature.

This receptor was obtained from a woman aged 18-35 years with acute COVID-19. Sequenced: PBMCs or T cells enriched from blood (not recorded which). The chain employs TRBV15 and TRBJ2-5; TRBD1 is a weak D gene call, 5 bases matching. CDR3 loop: CATSRDRRGGTQYF. The nucleotide sequence is TGTGCCACCAGCAGAGATCGTAGGGGTGGGACCCAGTACTTC.